The sequence of this T cell receptor (beta chain) was determined in a study of a mutant IDH1 vaccine in newly diagnosed glioma. Study summary: Treated patients showed a male proportion of approximately 62%, a female proportion of around 40%, and a mean age of around 39 years. Patients arrived already treated with radiotherapy, temozolomide, or both, most having had both. Study conclusions and caveats: The occurrence of vaccine-induced immune responses was seen in around 93% of patients.

On this clone: The antigen remains unidentified.

Regarding time point: baseline, week 1 (first vaccination visit). Treatment given: pre-vaccination baseline after standard-of-care therapy. The astrocytomas were IDH1-mutant, ATRX-negative, and WHO grade 3 or 4. Sequencing used immunoSEQ multiplex PCR; TCRdb keeps in-frame clones, though not all of them. The sample holds 60,000 to 75,000 clones, approximately 85% seen once. The CDR3 covers 12 residues. Looked up from germline, CDR1 is SQVTM and CDR2 is ANQGSEA. Deletions cut 3 bases from V and 6 bases from J, with 9 bases between. This chain links TRBV29-1 with TRBJ2-1; D is undetermined. The sample in question was PBMCs, obtained from a glioma patient treated with radiotherapy, temozolomide or both. The source of this sequence is a man aged 45-65 years with glioma. CDR3 nucleotide sequence: TGCAGCGTTGATATTGGCCCCAATGAGCAGTTCTTC. Translating gives CSVDIGPNEQFF.